The T cell receptor (beta chain) under discussion was sequenced for a study of cytomegalovirus exposure and HLA in healthy donors. 13 Jbeta primers and 60 Vbeta primers were used for the PCR. Clones were read by immunoSEQ multiplex PCR, and TCRdb kept only the in-frame ones, dropping some. The table has 83,000 or so clones, 75% to 80% seen once. The count of this clone is one. Its antigen is undetermined. From germline, CDR1 is MNHNY and CDR2 SVGAGI (reference sequence). V shed 6 bases and J shed 3 bases, with 9 bases lying between them. This CDR3 has 12 residues. Broader study findings: For cytomegalovirus status, the classifier reportedly gave diagnoses with high specificity and sensitivity.

The clonotype comes from a female donor in good health and CMV-seronegative. V usage is TRBV6-6 and J usage is TRBJ2-7, with no clear D. Material: PBMCs. CDR3 nucleotide sequence: TGTGCCAGCAGCCACCTATACTACGAGCAGTACTTC. Its translation is CASSHLYYEQYF.